The clone carrying this TCR beta chain came up a few times. Its antigen is as yet unknown. The CDR3 extends 3 residues past the end of the read, so its final part is completed from the germline J gene. This sample is part of a study of T cell clonality in common variable immunodeficiency. Some clones are missing from TCRdb's copy, which holds only in-frame ones; the method was immunoSEQ multiplex PCR. Altogether under 20,000 clones were found in the sample, and no singletons occur. The CDR3 has 19 amino acids. Per germline, CDR1 KGHSH and CDR2 LQKENI. The V end was cut by 6 bases, the J end by 0 bases, with 24 bases between. Findings of the study overall: In common variable immunodeficiency, TCR beta chains reportedly carried fewer deletions and N-nucleotide insertions. Repertoire-complication correlations in CVID were limited by patient heterogeneity.

Sequencing was done on a sample of peripheral blood mononuclear cells. The clonotype originates from a human donor with common variable immunodeficiency. The gene calls are TRBV18 and TRBJ1-3; D ambiguous. CDR3 loop: CASSGFEGLDLDSGNTIYF. CDR3 DNA (partial): TGTGCCAGCTCCGGATTCGAGGGTTTGGATCTCGACTCTGGAAACACC.